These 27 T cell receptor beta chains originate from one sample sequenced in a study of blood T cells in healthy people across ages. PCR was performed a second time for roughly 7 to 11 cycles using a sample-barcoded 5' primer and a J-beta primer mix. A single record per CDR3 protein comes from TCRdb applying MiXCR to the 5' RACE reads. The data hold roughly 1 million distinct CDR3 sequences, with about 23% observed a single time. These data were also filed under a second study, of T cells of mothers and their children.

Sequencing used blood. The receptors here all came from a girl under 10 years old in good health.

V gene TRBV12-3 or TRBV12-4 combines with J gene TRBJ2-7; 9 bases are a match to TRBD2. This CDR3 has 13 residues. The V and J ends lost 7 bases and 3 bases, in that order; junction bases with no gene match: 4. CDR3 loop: CASTPTSGYEQYF. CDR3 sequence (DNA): TGTGCCAGCACCCCGACTAGCGGCTACGAGCAGTACTTC.

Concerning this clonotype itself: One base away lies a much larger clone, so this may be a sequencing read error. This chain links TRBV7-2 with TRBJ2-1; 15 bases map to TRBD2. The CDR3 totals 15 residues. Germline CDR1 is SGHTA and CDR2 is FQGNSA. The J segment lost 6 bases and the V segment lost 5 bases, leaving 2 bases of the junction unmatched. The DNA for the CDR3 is TGTGCCAGCAGCGGGACTAGCGGGAGGTCCAATGAGCAGTTCTTC. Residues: CASSGTSGRSNEQFF.

The CDR3 DNA reads as TGCAGCGTACAATTTTCTCGCGAGCAGTTCTTC. Translated: CSVQFSREQFF. The rearrangement uses TRBV29-1 and TRBJ2-1; D uncertain. This CDR3 is 11 amino acids long. Germline V CDR1 and CDR2: SQVTM, ANQGSEA. Trimming took off 6 bases at V and 10 bases at J, with 13 bases between the two ends.

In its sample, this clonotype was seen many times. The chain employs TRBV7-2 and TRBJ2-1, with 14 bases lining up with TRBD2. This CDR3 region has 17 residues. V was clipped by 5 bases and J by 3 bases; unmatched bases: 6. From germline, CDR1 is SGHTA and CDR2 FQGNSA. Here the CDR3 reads CASSKRLAGGFYNEQFF. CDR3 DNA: TGTGCCAGCAGCAAGAGACTAGCGGGGGGGTTCTACAATGAGCAGTTCTTC.

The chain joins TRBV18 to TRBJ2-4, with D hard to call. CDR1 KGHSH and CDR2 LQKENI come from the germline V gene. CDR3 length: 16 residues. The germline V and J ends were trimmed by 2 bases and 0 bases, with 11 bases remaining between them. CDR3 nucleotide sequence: TGTGCCAGCTCACCAGGGGTTACGCCAGCCAAAAACATTCAGTACTTC. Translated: CASSPGVTPAKNIQYF.

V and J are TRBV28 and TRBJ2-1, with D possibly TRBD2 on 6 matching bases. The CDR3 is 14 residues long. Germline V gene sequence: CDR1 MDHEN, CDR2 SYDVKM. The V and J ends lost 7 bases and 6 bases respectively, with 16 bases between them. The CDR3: CASTDGTGLNEQFF. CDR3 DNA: TGTGCCAGCACCGACGGGACTGGTCTCAATGAGCAGTTCTTC.

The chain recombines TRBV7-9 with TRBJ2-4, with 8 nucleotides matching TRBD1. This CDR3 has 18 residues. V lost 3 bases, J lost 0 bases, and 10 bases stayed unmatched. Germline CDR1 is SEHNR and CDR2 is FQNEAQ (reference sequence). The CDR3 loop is CASSLKGRGLLAKNIQYF. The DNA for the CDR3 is TGTGCCAGCAGCTTGAAGGGCAGGGGGCTACTAGCCAAAAACATTCAGTACTTC.

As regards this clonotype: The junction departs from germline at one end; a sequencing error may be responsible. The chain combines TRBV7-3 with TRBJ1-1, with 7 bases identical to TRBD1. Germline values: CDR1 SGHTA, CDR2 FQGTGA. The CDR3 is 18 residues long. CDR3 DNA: TGCGCCAGCAGCCCAGGGGGGTCCGGGGGGCGGTTGTACACTGAAGCTTTCTTT. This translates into CASSPGGSGGRLYTEAFF.

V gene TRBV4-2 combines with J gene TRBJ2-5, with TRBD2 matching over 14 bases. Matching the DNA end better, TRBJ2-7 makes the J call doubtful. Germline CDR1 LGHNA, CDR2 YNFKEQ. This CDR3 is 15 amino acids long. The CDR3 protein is CASSQRLAGGYEQYF. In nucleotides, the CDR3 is TGTGCCAGCAGCCAAAGACTAGCGGGGGGGTACGAGCAGTACTTC.

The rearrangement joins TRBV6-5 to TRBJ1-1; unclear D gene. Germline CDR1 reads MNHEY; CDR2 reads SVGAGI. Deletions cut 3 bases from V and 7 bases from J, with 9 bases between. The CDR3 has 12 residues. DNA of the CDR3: TGTGCCAGCAGTTATTCGGGATTTGAAGCTTTCTTT. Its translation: CASSYSGFEAFF.

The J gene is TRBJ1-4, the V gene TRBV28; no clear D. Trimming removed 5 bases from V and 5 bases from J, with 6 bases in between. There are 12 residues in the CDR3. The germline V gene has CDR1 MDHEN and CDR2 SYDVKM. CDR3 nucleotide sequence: TGTGCCAGCAGTGGGCCAAATGAAAAACTGTTTTTT. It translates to CASSGPNEKLFF.

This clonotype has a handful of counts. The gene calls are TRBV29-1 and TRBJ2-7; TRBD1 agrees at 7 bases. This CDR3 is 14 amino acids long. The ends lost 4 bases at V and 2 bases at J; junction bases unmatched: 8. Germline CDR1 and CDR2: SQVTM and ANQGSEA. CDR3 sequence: CSVVGGDSPYEQYF. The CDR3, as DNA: TGCAGCGTTGTGGGTGGGGACAGTCCCTACGAGCAGTACTTC.

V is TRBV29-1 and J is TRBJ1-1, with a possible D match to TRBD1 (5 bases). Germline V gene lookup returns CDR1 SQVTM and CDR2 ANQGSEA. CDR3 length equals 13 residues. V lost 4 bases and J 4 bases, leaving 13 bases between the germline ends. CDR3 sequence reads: CSVATGARTEAFF. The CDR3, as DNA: TGCAGCGTTGCAACCGGGGCCCGCACTGAAGCTTTCTTT.

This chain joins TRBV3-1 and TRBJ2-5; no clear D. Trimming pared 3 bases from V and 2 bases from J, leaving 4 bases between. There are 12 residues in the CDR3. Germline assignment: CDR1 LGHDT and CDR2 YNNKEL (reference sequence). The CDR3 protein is CASSHIQETQYF. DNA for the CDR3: TGTGCCAGCAGCCACATACAAGAGACCCAGTACTTC.

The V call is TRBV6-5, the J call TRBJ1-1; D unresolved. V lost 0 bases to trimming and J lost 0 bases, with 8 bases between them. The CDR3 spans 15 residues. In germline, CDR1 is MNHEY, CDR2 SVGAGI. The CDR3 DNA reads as TGTGCCAGCAGTTACTCTCCGGACCTGAACACTGAAGCTTTCTTT. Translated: CASSYSPDLNTEAFF.

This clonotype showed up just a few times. CDR3 protein: CSARDPDTEAFF. Written as DNA, the CDR3 is TGCAGTGCTAGAGACCCGGACACTGAAGCTTTCTTT. The V call is TRBV20-1, the J call TRBJ1-1; D is unresolved. Germline V CDR1 and CDR2: DFQATT, SNEGSKA (reference sequence). The CDR3 is 12 residues long. V lost 0 bases to trimming and J lost 3 bases, with 5 bases between them.

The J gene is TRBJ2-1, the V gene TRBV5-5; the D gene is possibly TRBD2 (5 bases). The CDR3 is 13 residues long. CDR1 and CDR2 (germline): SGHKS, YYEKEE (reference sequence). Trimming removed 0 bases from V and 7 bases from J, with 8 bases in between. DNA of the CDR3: TGTGCCAGCAGCTTGGCGTGGGAGAATGAGCAGTTCTTC. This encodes CASSLAWENEQFF.

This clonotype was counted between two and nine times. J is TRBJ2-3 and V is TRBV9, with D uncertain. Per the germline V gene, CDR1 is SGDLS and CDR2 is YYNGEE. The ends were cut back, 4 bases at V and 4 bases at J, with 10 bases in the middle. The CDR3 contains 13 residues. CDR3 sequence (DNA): TGTGCCAGCAGCCCCCAGAGTCCAGATACGCAGTATTTT. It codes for CASSPQSPDTQYF.

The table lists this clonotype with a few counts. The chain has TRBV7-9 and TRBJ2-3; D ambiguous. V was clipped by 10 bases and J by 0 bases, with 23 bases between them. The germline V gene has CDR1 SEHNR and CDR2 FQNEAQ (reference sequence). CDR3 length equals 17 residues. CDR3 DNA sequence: TGTGCCACCCCCCCTAGTGGTGTCCATTCTAGCACAGATACGCAGTATTTT. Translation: CATPPSGVHSSTDTQYF.

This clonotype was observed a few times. CDR3 in DNA: TGTGCCAGCAGCTTGACAGCAACGCTAGCCAAAAACATTCAGTACTTC. Protein product: CASSLTATLAKNIQYF. The chain uses TRBV7-2 and TRBJ2-4, with D maybe TRBD1 (5 bases). V lost 3 bases and J 0 bases, leaving 12 bases between the germline ends. The germline CDR1 and CDR2 sequences are SGHTA and FQGNSA. The CDR3 has 16 residues.

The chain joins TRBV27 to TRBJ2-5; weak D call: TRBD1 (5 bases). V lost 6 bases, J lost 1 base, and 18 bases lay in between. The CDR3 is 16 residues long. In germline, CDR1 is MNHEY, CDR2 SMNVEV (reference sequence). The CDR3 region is CASRGFRGDSQETQYF. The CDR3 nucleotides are TGTGCCAGCAGGGGATTCAGAGGCGACAGCCAAGAGACCCAGTACTTC.

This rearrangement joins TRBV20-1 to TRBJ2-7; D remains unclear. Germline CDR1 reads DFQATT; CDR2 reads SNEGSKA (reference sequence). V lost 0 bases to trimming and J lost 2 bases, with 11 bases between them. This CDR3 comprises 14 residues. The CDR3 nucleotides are TGCAGTGCTAGAGAAACGGGCAGCACCTACGAGCAGTACTTC. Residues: CSARETGSTYEQYF.

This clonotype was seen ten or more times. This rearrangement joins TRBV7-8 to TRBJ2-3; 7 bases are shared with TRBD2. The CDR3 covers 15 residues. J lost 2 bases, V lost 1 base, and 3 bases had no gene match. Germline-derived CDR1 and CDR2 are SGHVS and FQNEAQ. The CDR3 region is CASSLERGATDTQYF. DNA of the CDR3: TGTGCCAGCAGCTTAGAGCGGGGAGCCACAGATACGCAGTATTTT.

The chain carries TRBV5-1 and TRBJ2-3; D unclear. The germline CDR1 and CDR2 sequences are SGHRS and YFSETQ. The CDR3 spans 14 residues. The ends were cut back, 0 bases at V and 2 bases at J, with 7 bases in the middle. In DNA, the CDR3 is TGCGCCAGCAGCTTGGATCCCCACACAGATACGCAGTATTTT. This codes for CASSLDPHTDTQYF.

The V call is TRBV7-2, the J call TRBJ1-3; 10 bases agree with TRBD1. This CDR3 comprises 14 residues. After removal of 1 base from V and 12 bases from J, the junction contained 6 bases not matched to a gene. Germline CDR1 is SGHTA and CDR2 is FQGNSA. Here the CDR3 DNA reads TGTGCCAGCAGCTTAGACCCCGACAGGGGGCACATATATTTT. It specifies CASSLDPDRGHIYF.

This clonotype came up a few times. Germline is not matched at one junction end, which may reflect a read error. The CDR3 region has the DNA TGTGCCGGCAGTAACGGCGGGAATATTTACGAGCAGTACTTC. Protein: CAGSNGGNIYEQYF. The V and J genes are TRBV6-2 or TRBV6-3 and TRBJ2-5, with D perhaps TRBD2 (6 bases). The J call may be wrong; the DNA end is better matched by TRBJ2-7. CDR3 size: 14 residues. CDR1 is MNHEY and CDR2 is SVGEGT in the germline V gene.

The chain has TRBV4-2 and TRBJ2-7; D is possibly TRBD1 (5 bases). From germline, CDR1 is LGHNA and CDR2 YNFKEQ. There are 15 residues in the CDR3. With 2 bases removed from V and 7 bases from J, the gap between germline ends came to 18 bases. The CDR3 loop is CASSQPGATPAEQYF. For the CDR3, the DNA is TGTGCCAGCAGCCAACCTGGGGCGACTCCTGCTGAGCAGTACTTC.